Presented here are 16 T cell receptor beta chains from one specimen sequenced in a study of beta chain features in type 1 diabetes. These receptors' antigens are unknown. The authors reverse transcribed all of the isolated RNA, so sequencing captured expressed TCRB transcripts. Sequenced by immunoSEQ multiplex PCR; TCRdb stores in-frame clones only, minus some. The sample consists of some 290,000 clones, roughly an eighth of them appearing once. Study results and caveats: In all four CD4+ subsets, TCRB CDR3 length was significantly, moderately reduced in type 1 diabetes.

Sequencing was carried out using naive CD4+ T cells from blood. These receptors all come from a man younger than 45 with type 1 diabetes.

This chain connects TRBV29-1 to TRBJ1-2; 9 bases line up with TRBD1. Germline CDR1 and CDR2: SQVTM and ANQGSEA. V dropped 3 bases and J dropped 5; count of bases not matched to a gene: 4. The CDR3 runs to 13 residues. In DNA form, the CDR3 reads TGCAGCGTTGACGACAGGGGGGGTTATGGCTACACCTTC. Translated, it gives CSVDDRGGYGYTF.

The chain links TRBV4-2 to TRBJ2-1, with 8 bases lining up with TRBD2. The germline CDR1 and CDR2 sequences are LGHNA and YNFKEQ. This CDR3 is 14 amino acids long. V trimming: 1 base; J trimming: 9 bases; junction bases outside the gene matches: 5. The CDR3 region has the DNA TGTGCCAGCAGCCAAGGGGGACTAGAGATTGAGCAGTTCTTC. Translation: CASSQGGLEIEQFF.

V gene TRBV19 combines with J gene TRBJ2-3, with 7 bases lining up with TRBD1. The CDR3 is 14 residues long. Germline V gives CDR1 LNHDA, CDR2 SQIVND (reference sequence). With V trimmed by 6 bases and J by 2 bases, 5 bases remained unmatched. The CDR3 region is CASRDRSPTDTQYF. CDR3 in DNA: TGTGCCAGTAGGGACAGGAGCCCCACAGATACGCAGTATTTT.

This clone was recorded a few times. The CDR3 loop is CASSVDRELAGVSSTDTQYF. Written as DNA, the CDR3 is TGTGCCAGCAGCGTAGATCGTGAACTAGCGGGAGTGTCGAGCACAGATACGCAGTATTTT. The chain uses TRBV9 and TRBJ2-3; 11 bases are a match to TRBD2. CDR3 length: 20 residues. The V and J ends lost 0 bases and 0 bases, in that order; junction bases with no gene match: 12. Germline V gene sequence: CDR1 SGDLS, CDR2 YYNGEE.

This clone was seen a handful of times. V gene TRBV5-4 combines with J gene TRBJ2-1; 9 nucleotides line up with TRBD2. The CDR3 loop spans 16 amino acids. The germline V gene has CDR1 SGHNT and CDR2 YYREEE (reference sequence). Trimming took 4 bases from V and 6 from J; bases not matched to a gene: 11. The CDR3 region has the DNA TGTGCCAGCAGCCCACCCGGAGCGGGAGGCCGCAATGAGCAGTTCTTC. Residues: CASSPPGAGGRNEQFF. Filled out from reference TRBV5-4 and TRBJ2-1, the complete variable domain reads ETGVTQSPTHLIKTRGQQVTLRCSSQSGHNTVSWYQQALGQGPQFIFQYYREEENGRGNFPPRFSGLQFPNYSSELNVNALELDDSALYLCASSPPGAGGRNEQFFGPGTRLTVL.

This rearrangement joins TRBV18 to TRBJ2-1; tentative D call: TRBD2 (6 bases). V was cut by 5 bases and J by 5 bases, with 16 bases left in between. CDR3 length: 15 residues. Per germline, CDR1 KGHSH and CDR2 LQKENI. For the CDR3, the DNA is TGTGCCAGCTCAACGTCGGGACTTCAAGACAATGAGCAGTTCTTC. As protein: CASSTSGLQDNEQFF.

This clone appeared a few times. The gene calls are TRBV28 and TRBJ2-5; a weak D match, TRBD1 (6 bases). The germline CDR1 and CDR2 sequences are MDHEN and SYDVKM. The length of the CDR3 is 11 residues. V was pared by 4 bases and J by 7 bases, with 7 bases between. As DNA, the CDR3 is TGTGCCAGCAGTTCACAGGGGACCCAGTACTTC. Amino acid sequence: CASSSQGTQYF.

This clone turned up a few times. The identical CDR3 is also encoded by other nucleotide sequences in the sample. The chain joins TRBV18 to TRBJ2-7, with D hard to call. CDR1 and CDR2 (germline): KGHSH, LQKENI. Trimming took 6 bases from V and 0 from J, leaving 6 bases between them. There are 12 residues in the CDR3. The DNA of the CDR3 is TGTGCCAGCTCGTCTAGCTCCTACGAGCAGTACTTC. Translated, it gives CASSSSSYEQYF.

This clone turned up a few times. The rearrangement links TRBV29-1 to TRBJ2-3, with 10 bases lining up with TRBD1. Germline loops: CDR1 SQVTM, CDR2 ANQGSEA. CDR3 length: 14 residues. The V and J ends lost 7 bases and 4 bases, in that order; junction bases with no gene match: 8. The CDR3 bases are TGCAGCGCCTCGGGACAGGGGTTCCCAGATACGCAGTATTTT. Translation: CSASGQGFPDTQYF.

The genes are TRBV27 and TRBJ2-7, with a possible D match to TRBD2 (5 bases). With 3 bases removed from V and 7 bases from J, the gap between germline ends came to 10 bases. The length of the CDR3 is 12 residues. The germline CDR1 and CDR2 sequences are MNHEY and SMNVEV (reference sequence). CDR3 region: CASSFLSGEQYF. The CDR3 nucleotides are TGTGCCAGCAGTTTCCTCTCGGGGGAGCAGTACTTC.

The chain recombines TRBV7-2 with TRBJ2-1; 11 bases align to TRBD1. V was clipped by 9 bases and J by 6 bases; unmatched bases: 7. The CDR3 is 14 amino acids. Per germline, CDR1 SGHTA and CDR2 FQGNSA. The DNA for the CDR3 is TGTGCCAGTCGCCGGGACAGGGGGTGCAATGAGCAGTTCTTC. This translates into CASRRDRGCNEQFF.

This clone was recorded a few times. The genes are TRBV7-2 and TRBJ1-4; weak D call: TRBD1 (6 bases). CDR1 is SGHTA and CDR2 is FQGNSA in the germline V gene. The length of the CDR3 is 14 residues. V lost 5 bases and J 7 bases, leaving 14 bases between the germline ends. The CDR3 here is CASSVTGRVEKLFF. The DNA of the CDR3 is TGTGCCAGCAGCGTCACAGGGAGGGTTGAAAAACTGTTTTTT.

V is TRBV28 and J is TRBJ1-2; 12 bases match TRBD1. Losses at the gene ends were 3 bases for V and 3 bases for J; bases not matched to a gene: 8. The CDR3 sequence is 17 residues long. CDR1 MDHEN and CDR2 SYDVKM come from the germline V gene. The CDR3 region is CASSLGTGGSYYYGYTF. The CDR3, as DNA: TGTGCCAGCAGTTTGGGGACAGGGGGCAGCTATTACTATGGCTACACCTTC.

This clone was counted only a few times. Different DNA sequences within this sample yield the same CDR3. The gene calls are TRBV18 and TRBJ1-1, with D maybe TRBD1 (6 bases). This CDR3 contains 13 residues. Trimming stripped 2 bases from V and 5 bases from J, with 9 bases between. Germline V gene sequence: CDR1 KGHSH, CDR2 LQKENI. CDR3 in amino acids: CASSPSGDTEAFF. The DNA for the CDR3 is TGTGCCAGCTCACCATCAGGGGATACTGAAGCTTTCTTT.

The rearrangement links TRBV29-1 to TRBJ2-7; D gene ambiguous. This CDR3 has 12 amino acids. V gave up 5 bases and J gave up 1 base, with 9 bases separating them. CDR1 is SQVTM, CDR2 ANQGSEA, per germline. CDR3: CSVISSSYEQYF. The CDR3 DNA reads as TGCAGCGTTATATCCAGTTCCTACGAGCAGTACTTC.

In its sample, this clone was seen a few times. This chain joins TRBV7-3 and TRBJ2-1; D remains unclear. The germline gives CDR1 SGHTA, CDR2 FQGTGA. The CDR3 is made up of 16 amino acids. The V gene lost 3 bases and the J gene lost 6 bases, with 18 bases spanning the gap. As DNA, the CDR3 is TGTGCCAGCAGCTTTTTAGGCGGAACTCCCTCCAATGAGCAGTTCTTC. Translated: CASSFLGGTPSNEQFF. The full variable domain, in which reference TRBV7-3 and TRBJ2-1 provide the parts outside the CDR3, is GAGVSQTPSNKVTEKGKYVELRCDPISGHTALYWYRQSLGQGPEFLIYFQGTGAADDSGLPNDRFFAVRPEGSVSTLKIQRTERGDSAVYLCASSFLGGTPSNEQFFGPGTRLTVL.